The 25 T cell receptor beta chains given below trace back to one sample, sequenced in a study of blood T cell repertoires in COVID-19. The repertoire was sequenced with immunoSEQ multiplex PCR; TCRdb's copy has only in-frame clones and lacks some. The data hold around 130,000 clones, with just under 85% observed a single time. The sequencing input was PBMCs or T cells enriched from blood (not recorded which). These receptors originate from a woman in her forties or fifties with acute COVID-19.

The chain recombines TRBV7-8 with TRBJ2-2, with 11 bases lining up with TRBD2. The CDR3 length is 16 residues. Germline V gives CDR1 SGHVS, CDR2 FQNEAQ. The V and J ends lost 2 bases and 6 bases, in that order; junction bases with no gene match: 5. The CDR3 region has the DNA TGTGCCAGCAGCTTAATACTAGCGGGAGAACCCGGGGAGCTGTTTTTT. As protein: CASSLILAGEPGELFF.

This clone was seen a handful of times. The chain links TRBV19 to TRBJ1-2, with a tentative D call TRBD1 (5 bases). Trimming took off 5 bases at V and 1 base at J, with 11 bases between the two ends. The CDR3 contains 14 residues. Germline CDR1 is LNHDA and CDR2 is SQIVND (reference sequence). The CDR3 reads CASSSDIGNYGYTF. The DNA for the CDR3 is TGTGCCAGTAGTTCGGACATCGGTAACTATGGCTACACCTTC. Supplemented by reference TRBV19 and TRBJ1-2, the full variable domain reads DGGITQSPKYLFRKEGQNVTLSCEQNLNHDAMYWYRQDPGQGLRLIYYSQIVNDFQKGDIAEGYSVSREKKESFPLTVTSAQKNPTAFYLCASSSDIGNYGYTFGSGTRLTVV.

This rearrangement joins TRBV3-1 (or the pseudogene TRBV3-2) to TRBJ2-3, with 8 nucleotides matching TRBD2. This CDR3 region has 18 residues. With 3 bases clipped from V and 4 bases from J, the junction kept 15 bases outside the gene matches. Germline-derived CDR1 and CDR2 are LGHDT and YNNKEL (reference sequence). The CDR3 DNA follows: TGTGCCAGCAGCCAGGGGGCAGTGTTGACTAGCGATCCAGATACGCAGTATTTT. Its translation is CASSQGAVLTSDPDTQYF.

This rearrangement joins TRBV10-2 to TRBJ2-1, with TRBD2 matching 8 bases. Germline-derived CDR1 and CDR2 are WSHSY and SAAADI. This CDR3 has 14 amino acids. V was pared by 8 bases and J by 3 bases, with 6 bases of the junction left unmatched. The CDR3 spells CASQASGGYNEQFF. CDR3 bases: TGCGCCAGCCAGGCCAGCGGGGGCTACAATGAGCAGTTCTTC.

A few counts support this clone. J is TRBJ1-2 and V is TRBV7-8; 8 bases line up with TRBD1. V shed 5 bases and J 6 bases; nucleotides not matched to a gene: 5. Germline-derived CDR1 and CDR2 are SGHVS and FQNEAQ. The CDR3 length is 13 residues. CDR3: CASSGHRGNGYTF. The DNA for the CDR3 is TGTGCCAGCAGCGGACACAGGGGGAATGGCTACACCTTC.

This clone has a handful of counts. V is TRBV5-1 and J is TRBJ2-2; possibly TRBD2 for D (5 bases). The CDR3 contains 13 residues. V was shortened by 4 bases and J by 8 bases, with 12 bases between the two germline ends. Germline V lookup: CDR1 SGHRS, CDR2 YFSETQ. The CDR3 loop reads CASSARLTGELFF. In nucleotides, the CDR3 is TGCGCCAGCAGCGCACGACTAACTGGGGAGCTGTTTTTT.

The chain employs TRBV7-2 and TRBJ2-7; the match to TRBD1 covers 10 bases. The germline CDR1 and CDR2 sequences are SGHTA and FQGNSA. The CDR3 consists of 14 residues. The V segment lost 5 bases and the J segment 6 bases; nucleotides outside the gene matches: 7. The CDR3 loop is CASSPRDRGSEQYF. The CDR3 DNA is TGTGCCAGCAGCCCAAGGGACAGGGGTTCCGAGCAGTACTTC. The whole variable domain, filled in from reference TRBV7-2 and TRBJ2-7, reads GAGVSQSPSNKVTEKGKDVELRCDPISGHTALYWYRQSLGQGLEFLIYFQGNSAPDKSGLPSDRFSAERTGGSVSTLTIQRTQQEDSAVYLCASSPRDRGSEQYFGPGTRLTVT.

CDR3 loop: CASRLTTVEKLFF. The DNA for the CDR3 is TGTGCCAGCAGGCTCACGACAGTCGAAAAACTGTTTTTT. The V gene is TRBV2, the J gene TRBJ1-4; D possibly corresponds to TRBD1 (5 bases). The germline V gene encodes CDR1 SNHLY and CDR2 FYNNEI. V was pared by 6 bases and J by 8 bases, with 13 bases between. The CDR3 extends over 13 amino acids.

The genes are TRBV5-5 and TRBJ1-5; D is unclear. CDR1 and CDR2 from the germline V gene are SGHKS and YYEKEE (reference sequence). The CDR3 covers 12 residues. Deletions cut 2 bases from V and 4 bases from J, with 4 bases between. DNA of the CDR3: TGTGCCAGCAGCTTCCCAAATCAGCCCCAGCATTTT. Encoded protein: CASSFPNQPQHF.

The chain employs TRBV9 and TRBJ2-5, with D possibly TRBD2 on 6 matching bases. CDR3 length: 14 amino acids. Trimming left V 3 bases short and J 2 bases short, with 11 bases between. CDR1 SGDLS and CDR2 YYNGEE come from the germline V gene. DNA of the CDR3: TGTGCCAGCAGCGCCCGACTAGGGCAAGAGACCCAGTACTTC. It encodes CASSARLGQETQYF.

The V call is TRBV5-6, the J call TRBJ1-1; no firm D call. V gave up 0 bases and J gave up 5 bases, with 5 bases separating them. The CDR3 loop spans 12 amino acids. Germline V gene data show CDR1 as SGHDT and CDR2 as YYEEEE. The CDR3 reads CASSLARTEAFF. CDR3 DNA: TGTGCCAGCAGCTTGGCTCGTACTGAAGCTTTCTTT.

This chain uses TRBV10-2 with TRBJ1-1, with D maybe TRBD1 (5 bases). CDR3 size: 13 residues. Trimming took off 10 bases at V and 3 bases at J, with 15 bases between the two ends. Germline assignment: CDR1 WSHSY and CDR2 SAAADI. The CDR3 coding sequence is TGCGCCACCATGGGGCAGCTTTACACTGAAGCTTTCTTT. Protein product: CATMGQLYTEAFF.

The V gene is TRBV7-9, the J gene TRBJ2-1, with 10 nucleotides matching TRBD2. This CDR3 is 16 amino acids long. Germline assignment: CDR1 SEHNR and CDR2 FQNEAQ (reference sequence). The V gene end was trimmed by 0 bases and the J gene end by 8 bases; junction bases not matched to a gene: 7. DNA of the CDR3: TGTGCCAGCAGCTTAGCGCTAGCGGGGGCCGGGTATGAGCAGTTCTTC. Translation gives CASSLALAGAGYEQFF.

The chain employs TRBV16 and TRBJ2-1; D possibly corresponds to TRBD2 (5 bases). Germline V CDR1 and CDR2: KGHSY, FQNENV. This CDR3 is 15 amino acids long. Trimming cost V 3 bases and J 7 bases, with 16 bases left between them. The CDR3 spells CASSHHEGGRNEQFF. The CDR3 nucleotides are TGTGCCAGCAGCCATCACGAGGGCGGTAGGAATGAGCAGTTCTTC. Filled out from reference TRBV16 and TRBJ2-1, the complete variable domain reads GEEVAQTPKHLVRGEGQKAKLYCAPIKGHSYVFWYQQVLKNEFKFLISFQNENVFDETGMPKERFSAKCLPNSPCSLEIQATKLEDSAVYFCASSHHEGGRNEQFFGPGTRLTVL.

CDR3: CASSFRPGLNEKLFF. In DNA form, the CDR3 reads TGTGCCAGCAGCTTCCGCCCTGGCCTTAATGAAAAACTGTTTTTT. The chain couples TRBV5-6 to TRBJ1-4, with unresolved D. Trimming removed 2 bases from V and 4 bases from J, with 12 bases in between. There are 15 residues in the CDR3. Germline CDR1 and CDR2: SGHDT and YYEEEE.

This sequence joins TRBV13 and TRBJ1-3; 11 bases are a match to TRBD1. The germline V gene has CDR1 PRHDT and CDR2 FYEKMQ (reference sequence). The CDR3 runs to 17 residues. Trimming cost V 5 bases and J 0 bases; bases outside gene matches: 6. The CDR3 protein is CASSPAGTGGSGNTIYF. DNA of the CDR3: TGTGCCAGCAGCCCGGCCGGGACAGGGGGCTCTGGAAACACCATATATTTT.

The J gene is TRBJ1-3, the V gene TRBV7-2; the D gene is possibly TRBD1 (5 bases). The germline V and J ends were trimmed by 3 bases and 1 base, with 10 bases remaining between them. CDR1 and CDR2 (germline): SGHTA, FQGNSA. This CDR3 region has 15 residues. The CDR3 region has the DNA TGTGCCAGCAGCTTCATTTCAGGGTCTGGAAACACCATATATTTT. This codes for CASSFISGSGNTIYF.

The gene calls are TRBV11-3 and TRBJ2-3, with 8 nucleotides matching TRBD2. The V gene end was trimmed by 6 bases and the J gene end by 3 bases; junction bases not matched to a gene: 20. Germline values: CDR1 SGHNT, CDR2 YENEEA. CDR3 length equals 19 residues. DNA for the CDR3: TGTGCCAGCAGACGGGGGGGCAGGGCGGTTAGCGGTTTAACAGATACGCAGTATTTT. Translation: CASRRGGRAVSGLTDTQYF. Based on the CDR3 plus reference TRBV11-3 and TRBJ2-3, the full variable domain is EAGVVQSPRYKIIEKKQPVAFWCNPISGHNTLYWYLQNLGQGPELLIRYENEEAVDDSQLPKDRFSAERLKGVDSTLKIQPAELGDSAVYLCASRRGGRAVSGLTDTQYFGPGTRLTVL.

The V call is TRBV10-1, the J call TRBJ1-5; perhaps TRBD1 as D (5 bases). The germline V gene has CDR1 WNHNN and CDR2 SYGVQD (reference sequence). This CDR3 contains 14 residues. Trimming shortened V by 8 bases and J by 8 bases, and 19 bases separated the two germline ends. The CDR3 nucleotides read TGCGCCAGCCCTGACGGTGGACGGGGGAAGCCCCAGCATTTT. Its protein product is CASPDGGRGKPQHF.

J is TRBJ1-5 and V is TRBV6-5; the D is unclear. Trimming cost V 10 bases and J 6 bases, with 10 bases left between them. The CDR3 spans 11 residues. The V gene's germline CDR1 is MNHEY and CDR2 SVGAGI. The CDR3 sequence: CATSPGQPQHF. In DNA form, the CDR3 reads TGTGCCACATCACCCGGTCAGCCCCAGCATTTT.

The V gene is TRBV2, the J gene TRBJ2-3; 10 nucleotides match TRBD1. The V gene end was trimmed by 4 bases and the J gene end by 10 bases; junction bases not matched to a gene: 8. CDR3 length equals 14 residues. CDR1 SNHLY and CDR2 FYNNEI come from the germline V gene. The CDR3 DNA sequence: TGTGCCAGCAGTGCCGCGGACAGGGGGTCCCCGCAGTATTTT. This translates into CASSAADRGSPQYF.

The chain combines TRBV18 with TRBJ1-2; no definite D call. V lost 5 bases to trimming and J lost 8 bases, with 18 bases between them. CDR3 length: 14 residues. Germline CDR1 is KGHSH and CDR2 is LQKENI. In DNA form, the CDR3 reads TGTGCCAGCTCAACCCGGCGGGATACGGGGGGCTACACCTTC. As protein: CASSTRRDTGGYTF.

V and J are TRBV10-3 and TRBJ1-4; D ambiguous. Trimming removed 3 bases from V and 3 bases from J, with 8 bases in between. Germline V CDR1 and CDR2: ENHRY, SYGVKD. The CDR3 length is 14 residues. The CDR3 protein is CAISDPGSNEKLFF. CDR3 coding DNA: TGTGCCATCAGTGATCCGGGGTCTAATGAAAAACTGTTTTTT.

The chain combines TRBV6-5 with TRBJ2-2; TRBD2 agrees at 11 bases. The germline gives CDR1 MNHEY, CDR2 SVGAGI. The CDR3 covers 14 residues. J lost 5 bases, V lost 10 bases, and 6 bases had no gene match. The CDR3 DNA is TGTGCCACCCAAGGGACTAGCGGAACCGGGGAGCTGTTTTTT. Encoded protein: CATQGTSGTGELFF.

V usage is TRBV30 and J usage is TRBJ1-5, with D possibly matching TRBD1 (5 bases). The CDR3 is made up of 11 amino acids. V gave up 1 base and J gave up 8 bases, with 6 bases separating them. Germline loops: CDR1 GTSNPN, CDR2 SVGIG (reference sequence). As DNA, the CDR3 is TGTGCCTGGAGTGCGGGGGAGCCCCAGCATTTT. This translates into CAWSAGEPQHF. The variable domain in full, with the rest retrieved from reference TRBV30 and TRBJ1-5, is SQTIHQWPATLVQPVGSPLSLECTVEGTSNPNLYWYRQAAGRGLQLLFYSVGIGQISSEVPQNLSASRPQDRQFILSSKKLLLSDSGFYLCAWSAGEPQHFGDGTRLSIL.